This T cell receptor beta chain was identified during a study of early T cells in non-severe SARS-CoV-2 infection. TCRdb re-called the 5' RACE reads with MiXCR, one entry per CDR3 protein. The sample holds roughly 120,000 distinct CDR3 sequences, under 15% seen once. Germline lookup yields CDR1 DFQATT and CDR2 SNEGSKA (reference sequence). The CDR3 has 14 residues. J was trimmed by 3 bases and V by 5 bases; bases with no gene match: 8. J is TRBJ2-5 and V is TRBV20-1, with 8 bases that match TRBD2. This receptor was identified in an adult who was a healthcare worker with PCR-confirmed SARS-CoV-2 infection or an uninfected control (not recorded which). The source material was whole blood. CDR3 sequence: CSALEAAGEETQYF. The CDR3 nucleotides read TGCAGTGCTCTCGAAGCAGCGGGGGAAGAGACCCAGTACTTC.